This T cell receptor (beta chain) was identified in a study of Ad26.COV2.S vaccination and SARS-CoV-2 variants. About the study: Ad26.COV2.S arm of COV1001 included the donor. Into the muscle, Ad26.COV2.S was dosed once or twice, 56 days apart.

V lost 1 base, J lost 10 bases, and 12 bases stayed unmatched. Germline assignment: CDR1 LNHDA and CDR2 SQIVND (reference sequence). CDR3 size: 16 residues. Treatment described: around 19 received Ad26.COV2.S at low or high dose, single or two shots; roughly 5 received placebo; per-sample allocation not given. Day 63 following the first vaccine or placebo injection was when the samples were taken. At a Boston site, the person donating was an adult of 18-55 years. Assay: immunoSEQ multiplex PCR; the TCRdb copy retains only in-frame clones and omits some. This sample yields around 270,000 clones, of which roughly 85% are seen a single time; about 2.8% belongs to the top ten.

The receptor comes from a person between 18 and 65 years old who received the Ad26.COV2.S COVID-19 vaccine or a placebo. The chain links TRBV19 to TRBJ2-1; 8 bases are a match to TRBD2. This material consisted of peripheral blood, taken in a trial of Ad26.COV2.S vaccine versus placebo. Here the CDR3 DNA reads TGTGCCAGTAGTATAGGCCAAGGGCTAGCGGGTTTGGAGCAGTTCTTC. This gives the protein CASSIGQGLAGLEQFF. The full variable domain, completed using reference TRBV19 and TRBJ2-1, is DGGITQSPKYLFRKEGQNVTLSCEQNLNHDAMYWYRQDPGQGLRLIYYSQIVNDFQKGDIAEGYSVSREKKESFPLTVTSAQKNPTAFYLCASSIGQGLAGLEQFFGPGTRLTVL.